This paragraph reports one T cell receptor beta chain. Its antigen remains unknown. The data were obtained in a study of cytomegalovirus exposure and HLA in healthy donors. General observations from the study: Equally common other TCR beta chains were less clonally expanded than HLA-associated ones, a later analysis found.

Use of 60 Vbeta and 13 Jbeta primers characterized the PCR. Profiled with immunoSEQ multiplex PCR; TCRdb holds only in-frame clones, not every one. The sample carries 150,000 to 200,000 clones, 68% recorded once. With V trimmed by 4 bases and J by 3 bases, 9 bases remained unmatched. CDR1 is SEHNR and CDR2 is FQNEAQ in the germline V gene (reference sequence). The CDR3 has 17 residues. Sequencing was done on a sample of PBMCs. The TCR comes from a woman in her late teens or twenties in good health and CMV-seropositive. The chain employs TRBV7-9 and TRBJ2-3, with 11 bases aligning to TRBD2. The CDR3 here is CASSYTGTSGLTDTQYF. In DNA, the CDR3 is TGTGCCAGCAGCTACACAGGGACTAGCGGACTAACAGATACGCAGTATTTT.